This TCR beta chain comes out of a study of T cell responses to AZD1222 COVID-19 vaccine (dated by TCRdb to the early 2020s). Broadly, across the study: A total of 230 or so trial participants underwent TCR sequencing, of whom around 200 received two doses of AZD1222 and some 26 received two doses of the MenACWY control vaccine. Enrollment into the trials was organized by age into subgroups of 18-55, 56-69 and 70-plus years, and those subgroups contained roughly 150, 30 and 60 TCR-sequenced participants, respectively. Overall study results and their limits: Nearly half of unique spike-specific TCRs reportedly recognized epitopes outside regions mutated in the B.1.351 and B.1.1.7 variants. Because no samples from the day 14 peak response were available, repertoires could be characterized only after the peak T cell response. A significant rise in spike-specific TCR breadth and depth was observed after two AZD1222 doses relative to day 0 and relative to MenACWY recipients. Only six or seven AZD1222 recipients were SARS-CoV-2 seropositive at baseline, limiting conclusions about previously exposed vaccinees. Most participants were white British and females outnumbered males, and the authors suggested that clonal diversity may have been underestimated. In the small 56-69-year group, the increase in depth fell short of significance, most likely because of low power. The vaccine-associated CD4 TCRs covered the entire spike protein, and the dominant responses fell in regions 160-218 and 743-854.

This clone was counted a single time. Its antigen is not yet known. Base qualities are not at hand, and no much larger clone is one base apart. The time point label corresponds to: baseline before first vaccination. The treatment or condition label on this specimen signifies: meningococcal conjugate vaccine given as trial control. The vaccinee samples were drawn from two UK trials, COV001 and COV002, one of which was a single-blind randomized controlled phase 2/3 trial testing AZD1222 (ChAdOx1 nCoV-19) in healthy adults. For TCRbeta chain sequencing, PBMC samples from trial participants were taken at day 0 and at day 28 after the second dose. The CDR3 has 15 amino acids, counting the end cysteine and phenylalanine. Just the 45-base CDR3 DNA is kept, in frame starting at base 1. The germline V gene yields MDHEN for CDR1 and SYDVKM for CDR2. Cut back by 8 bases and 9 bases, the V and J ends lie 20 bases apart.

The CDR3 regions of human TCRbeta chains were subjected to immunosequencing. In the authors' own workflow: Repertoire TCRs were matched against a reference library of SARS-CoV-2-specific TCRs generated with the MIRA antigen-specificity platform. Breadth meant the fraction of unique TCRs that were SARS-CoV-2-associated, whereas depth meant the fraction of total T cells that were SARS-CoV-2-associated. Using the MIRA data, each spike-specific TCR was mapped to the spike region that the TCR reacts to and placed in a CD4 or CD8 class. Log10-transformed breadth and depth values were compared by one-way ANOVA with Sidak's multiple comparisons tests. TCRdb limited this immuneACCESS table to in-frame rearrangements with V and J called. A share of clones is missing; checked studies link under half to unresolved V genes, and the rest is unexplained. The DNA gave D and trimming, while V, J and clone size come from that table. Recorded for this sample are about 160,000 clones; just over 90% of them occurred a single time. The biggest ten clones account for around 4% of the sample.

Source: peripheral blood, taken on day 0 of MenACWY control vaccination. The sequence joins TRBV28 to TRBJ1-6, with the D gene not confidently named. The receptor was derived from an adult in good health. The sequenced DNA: TGTGCCAGCCTCACAAGAGAGAATATAGCTTCACCCCTCCACTTT. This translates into CASLTRENIASPLHF.